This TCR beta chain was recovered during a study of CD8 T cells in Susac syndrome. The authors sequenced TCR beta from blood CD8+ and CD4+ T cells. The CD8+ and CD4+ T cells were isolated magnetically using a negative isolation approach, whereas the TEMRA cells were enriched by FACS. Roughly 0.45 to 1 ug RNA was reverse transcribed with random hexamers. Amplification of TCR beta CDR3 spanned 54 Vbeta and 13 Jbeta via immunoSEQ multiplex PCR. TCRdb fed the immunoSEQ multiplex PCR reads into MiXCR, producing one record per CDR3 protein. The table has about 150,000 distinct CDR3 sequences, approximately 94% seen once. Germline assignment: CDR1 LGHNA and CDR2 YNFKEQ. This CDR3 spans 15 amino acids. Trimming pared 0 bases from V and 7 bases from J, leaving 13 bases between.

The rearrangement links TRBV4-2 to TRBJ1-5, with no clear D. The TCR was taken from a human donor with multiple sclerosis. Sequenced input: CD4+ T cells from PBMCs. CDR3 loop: CASSQDWKVRQPQHF. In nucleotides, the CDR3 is TGTGCCAGCAGCCAAGATTGGAAGGTACGGCAGCCCCAGCATTTT.